Presented here are 10 T cell receptor beta chains from one specimen sequenced in a study of blood T cell repertoires in COVID-19. Here immunoSEQ multiplex PCR was the method, and the copy in TCRdb shows in-frame clones only, minus some. The data contain around 450,000 clones, about 85% of them singletons. Sequenced material: PBMCs or T cells enriched from blood (not recorded which). The receptors derive from a woman aged 18 to 35 with acute COVID-19.

The chain has TRBV9 and TRBJ2-1, with 10 bases that match TRBD2. V gave up 4 bases and J gave up 4 bases; unmatched junction bases: 20. The germline CDR1 and CDR2 sequences are SGDLS and YYNGEE. The CDR3 sequence is 20 residues long. CDR3 sequence (DNA): TGTGCCAGCAGCCCGGCGTCCTTTGATCAACTAGCGGGGTCGTACAATGAGCAGTTCTTC. Amino acids: CASSPASFDQLAGSYNEQFF.

The chain carries TRBV7-9 and TRBJ2-5, with no clear D. V was cut by 2 bases and J by 0 bases, with 10 bases left in between. The CDR3 runs to 15 residues. Germline V gene data show CDR1 as SEHNR and CDR2 as FQNEAQ (reference sequence). The CDR3 sequence is CASSLSVDYQETQYF. The DNA of the CDR3 is TGTGCCAGCAGCTTATCTGTAGACTACCAAGAGACCCAGTACTTC. Using reference TRBV7-9 and TRBJ2-5 for the parts outside the CDR3, the full variable domain is DTGVSQNPRHKITKRGQNVTFRCDPISEHNRLYWYRQTLGQGPEFLTYFQNEAQLEKSRLLSDRFSAERPKGSFSTLEIQRTEQGDSAMYLCASSLSVDYQETQYFGPGTRLLVL.

This chain uses TRBV18 with TRBJ2-7; 7 nucleotides line up with TRBD1. The J segment lost 3 bases and the V segment lost 1 base, leaving 6 bases of the junction unmatched. Per germline, CDR1 KGHSH and CDR2 LQKENI. CDR3 length: 15 residues. The DNA for the CDR3 is TGTGCCAGCTCACCACGAGAAGGGGGCGGCTACGAGCAGTACTTC. It codes for CASSPREGGGYEQYF.

The sample holds a few counts of this clone. J is TRBJ2-1 and V is TRBV4-1; 7 bases match TRBD2. The CDR3 runs to 13 residues. Germline V gene sequence: CDR1 MGHRA, CDR2 YSYEKL. V was pared by 4 bases and J by 8 bases, with 5 bases of the junction left unmatched. DNA for the CDR3: TGCGCCAGCAGCCTCGAGGGAGGGTATGAGCAGTTCTTC. Translated, it gives CASSLEGGYEQFF.

This rearrangement joins TRBV7-2 to TRBJ2-5; tentatively, D is TRBD1 (5 bases). V lost 2 bases and J 2 bases, leaving 9 bases between the germline ends. This CDR3 region has 14 residues. Germline assignment: CDR1 SGHTA and CDR2 FQGNSA. The CDR3 region has the DNA TGTGCCAGCAGCTTAAAGGCAGGGCAAGAGACCCAGTACTTC. Amino acids: CASSLKAGQETQYF.

This clone was seen just once. The conserved phenylalanine or tryptophan is not found at the CDR3 terminus, so this likely reflects a read error. The limits of the CDR3 on the DNA are not certain, so only TCRdb's listed CDR3 is given. CDR3 sequence: CASSPRSGRPWP. The genes are TRBV7-2 and TRBJ2-4; the table gives TRBD2 as D, unverified against the DNA. The CDR3 contains 12 residues when both ends are counted. The V gene's germline CDR1 is SGHTA and CDR2 FQGNSA.

The chain combines TRBV6-1 with TRBJ2-7, with 11 bases that match TRBD1. The CDR3 covers 15 residues. The V gene end was trimmed by 1 base and the J gene end by 4 bases; junction bases not matched to a gene: 3. CDR1 MNHNS and CDR2 SASEGT come from the germline V gene. The CDR3 loop is CASSEGTGGKYEQYF. CDR3 nucleotides: TGTGCCAGCAGTGAAGGGACAGGGGGCAAATACGAGCAGTACTTC.

This sequence joins TRBV28 and TRBJ1-5; D is possibly TRBD1 (6 bases). V lost 6 bases and J lost 1, with 13 bases in between. CDR3 length equals 15 residues. Germline CDR1 MDHEN, CDR2 SYDVKM. The CDR3 nucleotides read TGTGCCAGCAGGTACAGGGCCGGGAGCAATCAGCCCCAGCATTTT. Protein product: CASRYRAGSNQPQHF.

This chain uses TRBV7-9 with TRBJ2-1, with D perhaps TRBD1 (6 bases). Trimming pared 1 base from V and 2 bases from J, leaving 9 bases between. From germline, CDR1 is SEHNR and CDR2 FQNEAQ (reference sequence). This CDR3 region has 15 residues. The CDR3 protein is CASSLVRGTYNEQFF. In nucleotides, the CDR3 is TGTGCCAGCAGCTTAGTTAGGGGGACCTACAATGAGCAGTTCTTC.

V usage is TRBV19 and J usage is TRBJ1-5; 11 positions match TRBD1. The germline V gene has CDR1 LNHDA and CDR2 SQIVND (reference sequence). The CDR3 loop spans 17 amino acids. Unmatched junction bases numbered 13, after V lost 6 bases and J lost 6 bases. CDR3 loop: CASRSGQGALRGQPQHF. The CDR3, as DNA: TGTGCCAGTAGGTCCGGACAGGGGGCGCTTAGGGGTCAGCCCCAGCATTTT.